This T cell receptor delta chain was sequenced in a study of γδ T cells in repeated Plasmodium falciparum infection. Study information: The natural-infection arm compared Malian children under seasonal malaria with matched Australian children. Donors had four controlled P. falciparum NF54 infections over 644 days.

TCRdb re-processed the multiplex PCR reads using CATT. The sample holds 53,000 or so delta-chain clones, approximately 2% seen once. Bulk repertoires came from Vgamma9/Vdelta2+ or Vdelta2-negative gammadelta T cells flow-sorted from PBMC. This clone was seen a few times. Its specificity is not known. The protein TCRdb lists belongs to a much larger clone and differs from this DNA's translation at residue 10, which points to a read error; the protein shown is made from the DNA. There are 23 residues in the CDR3. Losses at the gene ends were 2 bases for V and 7 bases for J; bases not matched to a gene: 34. Per germline, CDR1 TSESDYY and CDR2 QEAYKQQN. Study results and caveats: Compared with Australian children, Malian Vdelta2-negative repertoires seemed more clonal, less diverse, less shared. Waves of new clonotype selection appeared after repeated controlled infections in Vdelta2-negative, largely Vdelta1+, gammadelta T cells.

What was sequenced was gamma-delta T cells from blood. The J gene is TRDJ1, the V gene TRAV38-2/DV8; 8 bases are a match to TRDD3. TCRdb leaves out the J gene; it was filled in here by matching the DNA to germline. The TCR sequence derives from a pool of human donors (malaria-infected and uninfected, not separated). CDR3 in amino acids: CAYRSIELFLLLLGAKPGGKLIF. The DNA of the CDR3 is TGTGCTTATAGGAGTATAGAACTATTCCTCCTATTACTGGGGGCCAAACCTGGAGGTAAACTCATCTTT.